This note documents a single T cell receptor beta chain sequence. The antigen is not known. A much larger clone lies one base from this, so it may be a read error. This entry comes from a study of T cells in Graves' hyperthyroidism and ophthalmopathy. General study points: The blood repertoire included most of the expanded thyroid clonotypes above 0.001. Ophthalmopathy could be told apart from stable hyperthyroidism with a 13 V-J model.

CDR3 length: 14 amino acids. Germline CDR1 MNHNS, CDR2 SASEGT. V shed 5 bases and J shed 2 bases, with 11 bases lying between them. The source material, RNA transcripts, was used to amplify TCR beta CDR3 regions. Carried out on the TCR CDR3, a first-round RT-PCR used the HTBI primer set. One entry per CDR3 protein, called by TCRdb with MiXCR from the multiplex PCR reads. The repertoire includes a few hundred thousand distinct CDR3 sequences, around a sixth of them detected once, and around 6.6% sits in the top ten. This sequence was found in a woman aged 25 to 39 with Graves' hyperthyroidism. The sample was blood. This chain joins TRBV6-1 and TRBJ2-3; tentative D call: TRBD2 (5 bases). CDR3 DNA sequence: TGTGCCAGCAGTCACGGGGAGACCACAGATACGCAGTATTTT. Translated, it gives CASSHGETTDTQYF.